This T cell receptor beta chain was recovered during a study of shared clonotypes between healthy human individuals. Findings and limits, study-wide: Sample collection involved blood only; tissue repertoires are likely different. When naive CD4 clonotypes were compared across a few donors, 4% to 6.5% were shared.

Each replicate PCR on the sorted subsets used 150 to 200 ng DNA (around 30,000 T cell genomes). TCRdb's copy holds only in-frame clones and misses some; the assay was immunoSEQ multiplex PCR. This sample has around 2.5 million clones; 90% to 95% occur once, and the top ten carry roughly 0.39%. Trimming pared 4 bases from V and 0 bases from J, leaving 14 bases between. Germline V lookup: CDR1 SGDLS, CDR2 YYNGEE. The CDR3 loop spans 16 amino acids. This clone showed up just once. The antigen is not known. This clonotype was obtained from a man aged 18 to 29 in good health. Some clones in this sample may be carry-over from other donors' samples. The sample taken for sequencing was naive CD4+ T cells from PBMCs. Described subset: CD45RA+ positively selected. This chain uses TRBV9 with TRBJ1-3; the D is unclear. DNA for the CDR3: TGTGCCAGCAGCAACGACGCCGGTAGCTCTGGAAACACCATATATTTT. Translation: CASSNDAGSSGNTIYF.